Below, 13 T cell receptor beta chains from the same sample are listed, as sequenced in a study of cytomegalovirus exposure and HLA in healthy donors. The PCR used 60 Vbeta and 13 Jbeta primers. The data were produced by immunoSEQ multiplex PCR, yet TCRdb's version contains in-frame clones alone and is incomplete. This table has approximately 190,000 clones, roughly 80% appearing once. Sequencing input: PBMCs. The origin of the receptors is a man aged 35 to 55 in good health and CMV-seropositive.

The V gene is TRBV5-1, the J gene TRBJ2-7; TRBD1 aligns across 9 bases. CDR3 length: 15 amino acids. Looked up from germline, CDR1 is SGHRS and CDR2 is YFSETQ. After removal of 4 bases from V and 3 bases from J, the junction contained 8 bases not matched to a gene. CDR3 nucleotide sequence: TGCGCCAGCAGCCTCGGGCCGGGACAGGGCTACGAGCAGTACTTC. This gives the protein CASSLGPGQGYEQYF.

V and J are TRBV6-1 and TRBJ1-5; D might be TRBD1 (5 bases). The CDR3 sequence is 14 residues long. Trimming stripped 3 bases from V and 5 bases from J, with 11 bases between. Germline loops: CDR1 MNHNS, CDR2 SASEGT. CDR3 protein: CASSDAGRYQPQHF. CDR3 in DNA: TGTGCCAGCAGTGACGCGGGACGGTATCAGCCCCAGCATTTT.

This clone has just a few counts. The chain recombines TRBV5-8 with TRBJ1-1; no reliable D call. The CDR3 sequence is 14 residues long. Germline CDR1 and CDR2: SGHTS and YDEGEE. Deletions cut 1 base from V and 2 bases from J, with 9 bases between. The CDR3 spells CASSLLTSNTEAFF. The CDR3 bases are TGTGCCAGCAGCTTGCTTACATCCAACACTGAAGCTTTCTTT.

The gene calls are TRBV5-1 and TRBJ2-5; 11 bases agree with TRBD1. Germline CDR1 SGHRS, CDR2 YFSETQ. This CDR3 is 15 amino acids long. Trimming took 3 bases from V and 4 from J; bases not matched to a gene: 5. CDR3 sequence reads: CASSWRGQGVETQYF. The CDR3 region has the DNA TGCGCCAGCAGCTGGAGGGGACAGGGGGTAGAGACCCAGTACTTC.

The chain combines TRBV7-9 with TRBJ1-3; D is ambiguous. Germline V gene sequence: CDR1 SEHNR, CDR2 FQNEAQ (reference sequence). This CDR3 is built from 16 residues. Trimming stripped 0 bases from V and 0 bases from J, with 9 bases between. As DNA, the CDR3 is TGTGCCAGCAGCTTAGCCGGGGTGGGCTCTGGAAACACCATATATTTT. Its protein is CASSLAGVGSGNTIYF.

The chain combines TRBV6-5 with TRBJ1-6; D not certain. The CDR3 spans 14 residues. Germline CDR1 and CDR2: MNHEY and SVGAGI. Deletions cut 6 bases from V and 7 bases from J, with 13 bases between. The CDR3 sequence: CASSLWVQNSPLHF. In nucleotides, the CDR3 is TGTGCCAGCAGCCTCTGGGTACAGAATTCACCCCTCCACTTT.

The V gene is TRBV6-6, the J gene TRBJ2-7, with 10 bases lining up with TRBD1. This CDR3 has 16 residues. Germline V gene lookup returns CDR1 MNHNY and CDR2 SVGAGI (reference sequence). V lost 4 bases and J lost 1; bases outside the gene matches: 7. In DNA form, the CDR3 reads TGTGCCAGCAGTTCCTCCGGGACAGGGGATTCCTACGAGCAGTACTTC. Encoded protein: CASSSSGTGDSYEQYF.

J is TRBJ2-2 and V is TRBV19, with a possible D match to TRBD1 (6 bases). The CDR3 totals 16 residues. Germline V CDR1 and CDR2: LNHDA, SQIVND (reference sequence). Trimming pared 6 bases from V and 4 bases from J, leaving 18 bases between. CDR3 sequence: CASRYFWQGSTGELFF. CDR3 in DNA: TGTGCCAGTAGATACTTTTGGCAGGGGTCCACCGGGGAGCTGTTTTTT.

The genes are TRBV5-1 and TRBJ2-3; D call uncertain. The CDR3 runs 13 residues. V lost 1 base to trimming and J lost 1 base, with 4 bases between them. Germline V CDR1 and CDR2: SGHRS, YFSETQ. CDR3 sequence: CASSLLGTDTQYF. As DNA, the CDR3 is TGCGCCAGCAGCTTGTTAGGCACAGATACGCAGTATTTT. Full variable domain (remainder filled in from reference TRBV5-1 and TRBJ2-3): KAGVTQTPRYLIKTRGQQVTLSCSPISGHRSVSWYQQTPGQGLQFLFEYFSETQRNKGNFPGRFSGRQFSNSRSEMNVSTLELGDSALYLCASSLLGTDTQYFGPGTRLTVL.

The chain couples TRBV4-3 to TRBJ2-1; 7 bases are a match to TRBD2. The CDR3 has 15 amino acids. From germline, CDR1 is LGHNA and CDR2 YSLEER. J gave up 1 base and V 4 bases, and 4 bases lay outside the gene matches. The CDR3 spells CASSRPAGSYNEQFF. Here the CDR3 DNA reads TGCGCCAGCAGCCGACCAGCGGGATCCTACAATGAGCAGTTCTTC.

The V gene is TRBV7-8, the J gene TRBJ2-7; 7 positions agree with TRBD2. The trim removed 0 bases at V and 7 bases at J, leaving 12 bases unmatched. Germline CDR1 reads SGHVS; CDR2 reads FQNEAQ. The CDR3 is 16 residues long. The CDR3 reads CASSLAGAGTGREQYF. In DNA form, the CDR3 reads TGTGCCAGCAGCTTAGCTGGAGCGGGAACGGGTCGGGAGCAGTACTTC.

This clone was seen only once. J is TRBJ2-1 and V is TRBV4-1; no firm D call. The CDR3 has 15 residues. Trimming took off 4 bases at V and 7 bases at J, with 17 bases between the two ends. Germline CDR1 is MGHRA and CDR2 is YSYEKL. The CDR3 region is CASSPNPASRNEQFF. Here the CDR3 DNA reads TGCGCCAGCAGCCCAAATCCGGCCTCGAGGAATGAGCAGTTCTTC.

This clone was counted between two and nine times. The chain employs TRBV13 and TRBJ1-1; possibly TRBD1 for D (6 bases). CDR1 is PRHDT, CDR2 FYEKMQ, per germline (reference sequence). This CDR3 has 14 amino acids. V was clipped by 5 bases and J by 10 bases, with 20 bases between them. Written as DNA, the CDR3 is TGTGCCAGCAGCCCGCTTAAGGGGGGGCGAGGAGCTTTCTTT. This encodes CASSPLKGGRGAFF.